This TCR beta chain was observed in a study of blood T cell repertoires in COVID-19 (dated by TCRdb to the early 2020s). Regarding the study in general: Collaborator samples came from the United States, Italy and Spain and covered acute and convalescent phases of COVID-19. The prospective study material was composed of cDNA or gDNA derived from T cells, B-cell-depleted T cells, or PBMCs. Subjects who had been exposed to COVID-19, were actively infected with it, or had recovered from it provided the deeply sampled blood TCRbeta repertoires that made up the dataset. The repertoires were released in a freely available public database intended as a resource for research on the immune response to SARS-CoV-2. The samples were drawn from the first 160 participants of the ongoing ImmuneRACE study and from 950 to 1,500 subjects provided by 6 global collaborators. The sample metadata nearly always contained a de-identified subject ID, COVID-19 status, age in years and sex. HLA class I and class II types, where available, came from metadata supplied by the sample provider rather than from assay-based typing.

From the cysteine through the phenylalanine, the CDR3 covers 15 amino acids. The DNA shown is the 45-base CDR3, in frame from base 1. Via the germline V gene, CDR1 is MGHRA and CDR2 YSYEKL. V trim: 3 bases; J trim: 1 base; unmatched bases: 4. TCRbeta CDR3 regions were amplified from genomic DNA using the immunoSEQ Assay, a bias-controlled multiplex PCR. The authors' analysis ran thus. The number of nucleated cells in each sample was estimated by amplification of reference gene primers within the assay. To quantify the absolute abundance of each unique TCRbeta CDR3 rearrangement, sequence reads were collapsed and filtered. For each sample, productive Simpson clonality was calculated by taking the square root of Simpson's diversity index across productive rearrangements. TCRdb took over this immuneACCESS table, retaining in-frame rearrangements with V and J assigned. Such tables are incomplete; in checked studies, under half of the missing clones stem from an unresolved V gene, and the remainder is unexplained. V, J and clone size are those of that table, while D and trimming were read from the DNA. Recorded for this sample are 150,000 to 200,000 clones; more than 85% of them occurred a single time. Roughly 2.1% of the sample is held by the ten biggest clonotypes.

A remark on this clone: Its antigen is still unknown. Base qualities are missing; no much larger clone stands one base away.

One collaborating source in Seattle enrolled patients while the patients were actively infected and followed the patients over time throughout the course of disease. The collaborating institutions used their own protocols to collect whole blood in K2EDTA tubes. For TCRbeta analysis, collaborators shipped samples in one of three forms: frozen whole blood, isolated PBMCs, or DNA extracted from either of those sample types. General findings and caveats noted by the study authors: Clinical and demographic metadata were provided uncurated, with the amount varying by source and participant.

The rearrangement joined TRBV4-1 to TRBJ2-3, with TRBD2 matching 7 junction bases. This clonotype originated in a woman aged 60-75 years with COVID-19, enrolled during active disease. The sequenced sample was peripheral blood. In nucleotides, the sequence is TGCGCCAGCAGCCAGGGAGGGTTAGGCACAGATACGCAGTATTTT. It is translated as CASSQGGLGTDTQYF.